Following are 30 T cell receptor beta chains from one sample sequenced in a study of T cell changes during pregnancy in multiple sclerosis. Method: immunoSEQ multiplex PCR; TCRdb's copy keeps in-frame clones and lacks some. Here the sample spans approximately 40,000 clones, roughly 90% being singletons. This specimen consisted of CD4+ T cells from peripheral blood mononuclear cells, obtained in the third trimester of pregnancy. The receptors derive from a female donor with multiple sclerosis, enrolled in a pregnancy study.

Written as DNA, the CDR3 is TGCGCCAGCAGCTTGCTGGGAGCCGACTCCTACGAGCAGTACTTC. Its protein is CASSLLGADSYEQYF. The rearrangement links TRBV5-1 to TRBJ2-7; TRBD2 is a possible D gene (5 bases). Per germline, CDR1 SGHRS and CDR2 YFSETQ. The CDR3 contains 15 residues. Trimming left V 1 base short and J 0 bases short, with 11 bases between.

The rearrangement uses TRBV11-2 and TRBJ2-3; D might be TRBD1 (6 bases). V lost 5 bases to trimming and J lost 0 bases, with 12 bases between them. This CDR3 region has 15 residues. The germline CDR1 and CDR2 sequences are SGHAT and FQNNGV. CDR3 residues: CASSPWTASTDTQYF. For the CDR3, the DNA is TGTGCCAGCAGCCCCTGGACAGCGAGCACAGATACGCAGTATTTT.

This clone appeared a few times. This chain joins TRBV14 and TRBJ1-1; D may be TRBD1 (5 bases). The germline CDR1 and CDR2 sequences are SGHDN and FVKESK. Trimming removed 0 bases at V and 4 bases at J, with 21 bases between. The length of the CDR3 is 18 residues. The chain's CDR3 is CASSQDFAGVKRVTEAFF. The CDR3 DNA reads TGTGCCAGCAGCCAAGACTTCGCGGGGGTTAAGCGTGTCACTGAAGCTTTCTTT.

J is TRBJ2-2 and V is TRBV18; TRBD2 matches 10 bases. The V gene's germline CDR1 is KGHSH and CDR2 LQKENI. V shed 3 bases and J 0 bases; nucleotides not matched to a gene: 1. This CDR3 is built from 16 residues. The DNA for the CDR3 is TGTGCCAGCTCACCGCTAGCGGGAGCGAACACCGGGGAGCTGTTTTTT. Protein product: CASSPLAGANTGELFF.

This CDR3 is CASSLGGQGSTEQYF. The CDR3 region has the DNA TGTGCCAGCAGCTTAGGCGGACAGGGGAGTACCGAGCAGTACTTC. The genes are TRBV5-8 and TRBJ2-7, with 9 positions matching TRBD1. V gave up 2 bases and J gave up 6 bases; unmatched junction bases: 9. From germline, CDR1 is SGHTS and CDR2 YDEGEE. The CDR3 length is 15 residues.

The chain couples TRBV2 to TRBJ1-1; 8 bases align to TRBD1. Germline trimming cut 7 bases from V and 5 bases from J; bases unmatched to any gene: 9. This CDR3 is built from 14 residues. CDR1 is SNHLY and CDR2 is FYNNEI in the germline V gene. The CDR3 is CASKEDRASTEAFF. CDR3 nucleotide sequence: TGTGCCAGCAAGGAGGACAGGGCTTCGACTGAAGCTTTCTTT.

The chain combines TRBV7-9 with TRBJ2-2, with TRBD2 matching 9 bases. V lost 5 bases, J lost 4 bases, and 8 bases stayed unmatched. Germline assignment: CDR1 SEHNR and CDR2 FQNEAQ (reference sequence). There are 16 residues in the CDR3. CDR3 region: CASSPWVSGGTGELFF. CDR3 bases: TGTGCCAGCAGCCCCTGGGTTAGCGGGGGCACCGGGGAGCTGTTTTTT.

The chain joins TRBV4-2 to TRBJ2-3; TRBD2 matches 10 bases. The junction had 10 bases not matched to a gene; V was cut back by 5 bases and J by 5 bases. The CDR3 is made up of 16 amino acids. CDR1 and CDR2 (germline): LGHNA, YNFKEQ. CDR3 in amino acids: CASSALAGVQVDTQYF. CDR3 nucleotides: TGTGCCAGCAGCGCCCTAGCGGGAGTTCAGGTAGATACGCAGTATTTT.

This rearrangement joins TRBV18 to TRBJ2-2; 12 nucleotides match TRBD2. Germline CDR1 and CDR2: KGHSH and LQKENI. The CDR3 extends over 17 amino acids. Trimming took 5 bases from V and 2 from J; bases not matched to a gene: 6. The CDR3 sequence is CASSSTSGGRNTGELFF. The CDR3, as DNA: TGTGCCAGCTCATCGACTAGCGGGGGACGAAACACCGGGGAGCTGTTTTTT.

The chain carries TRBV25-1 and TRBJ1-2, with D uncertain. Germline CDR1 MGHDK, CDR2 SYGVNS. Trimming stripped 6 bases from V and 0 bases from J, with 8 bases between. This CDR3 is 13 amino acids long. In DNA form, the CDR3 reads TGTGCCAGCAGCCCCGGGACTAACTATGGCTACACCTTC. This gives the protein CASSPGTNYGYTF.

V gene TRBV2 combines with J gene TRBJ1-1, with TRBD1 matching over 10 bases. CDR1 is SNHLY, CDR2 FYNNEI, per germline. The CDR3 extends over 16 amino acids. Unmatched junction bases numbered 6, after V lost 5 bases and J lost 0 bases. CDR3: CASSLRTGGLNTEAFF. As DNA, the CDR3 is TGTGCCAGCAGTCTCCGGACAGGGGGGTTGAACACTGAAGCTTTCTTT.

This chain uses TRBV27 with TRBJ1-1, with D tentatively TRBD1 (5 bases). This CDR3 has 12 residues. CDR1 and CDR2 (germline): MNHEY, SMNVEV (reference sequence). V was trimmed by 3 bases and J by 7 bases, leaving 9 bases between them. CDR3 sequence reads: CASSFRVGEAFF. The CDR3 bases are TGTGCCAGCAGTTTCAGGGTGGGTGAAGCTTTCTTT.

The rearrangement uses TRBV29-1 and TRBJ2-1; 7 positions agree with TRBD2. Looked up from germline, CDR1 is SQVTM and CDR2 is ANQGSEA. The V segment lost 5 bases and the J segment 8 bases; nucleotides outside the gene matches: 3. The CDR3 is 11 residues long. The CDR3, as DNA: TGCAGCGTTCTGCGGGAGTATGAGCAGTTCTTC. Translation gives CSVLREYEQFF.

The rearrangement joins TRBV28 to TRBJ1-5; the D gene is possibly TRBD1 (5 bases). Trimming stripped 7 bases from V and 7 bases from J, with 11 bases between. CDR3 size: 12 residues. Germline V gene sequence: CDR1 MDHEN, CDR2 SYDVKM. CDR3 in amino acids: CASTLGGQPQHF. CDR3 DNA sequence: TGTGCCAGCACCCTGGGGGGACAGCCCCAGCATTTT. The full variable domain, in which reference TRBV28 and TRBJ1-5 provide the parts outside the CDR3, is DVKVTQSSRYLVKRTGEKVFLECVQDMDHENMFWYRQDPGLGLRLIYFSYDVKMKEKGDIPEGYSVSREKKERFSLILESASTNQTSMYLCASTLGGQPQHFGDGTRLSIL.

The J gene is TRBJ2-2, the V gene TRBV18; D might be TRBD2 (6 bases). This CDR3 has 17 residues. In germline, CDR1 is KGHSH, CDR2 LQKENI. The V end lost 3 bases, the J end lost 3 bases, and 17 bases lay between the germline ends. The CDR3 region has the DNA TGTGCCAGCTCACCGTTCCCATTGCGGGGATACACCGGGGAGCTGTTTTTT. This gives the protein CASSPFPLRGYTGELFF.

The V call is TRBV9, the J call TRBJ2-6; D is unclear. CDR3 size: 14 residues. Germline V gene data show CDR1 as SGDLS and CDR2 as YYNGEE. V lost 0 bases and J 2 bases, leaving 3 bases between the germline ends. The CDR3 is CASSVAAGANVLTF. For the CDR3, the DNA is TGTGCCAGCAGCGTAGCGGCTGGGGCCAACGTCCTGACTTTC.

The chain employs TRBV4-3 and TRBJ1-2; D not certain. V was trimmed by 1 base and J by 2 bases, leaving 11 bases between them. The CDR3 loop spans 15 amino acids. Germline CDR1 is LGHNA and CDR2 is YSLEER. CDR3 protein: CASSQGGVANYGYTF. The CDR3 DNA sequence: TGCGCCAGCAGCCAAGGTGGAGTCGCCAACTATGGCTACACCTTC.

The chain employs TRBV5-4 and TRBJ2-3, with 11 bases fitting TRBD2. Trimming cost V 4 bases and J 4 bases; bases outside gene matches: 5. Germline V gives CDR1 SGHNT, CDR2 YYREEE (reference sequence). This CDR3 contains 15 residues. The CDR3 DNA reads as TGTGCCAGCAGCACCGGGACTAGCGGCTCAGATACGCAGTATTTT. It specifies CASSTGTSGSDTQYF.

The V and J genes are TRBV30 and TRBJ1-3; maybe TRBD1 (5 bases). CDR3 size: 12 residues. Germline CDR1 reads GTSNPN; CDR2 reads SVGIG (reference sequence). V gave up 1 base and J gave up 8 bases, with 9 bases separating them. CDR3 bases: TGTGCCTGGAGTGCCGGAGGGGACACCATATATTTT. It specifies CAWSAGGDTIYF.

This chain uses TRBV5-8 with TRBJ2-7; D is perhaps TRBD1 (6 bases). Germline CDR1 and CDR2: SGHTS and YDEGEE. Trimming cost V 4 bases and J 0 bases, with 14 bases left between them. The CDR3 length is 15 residues. CDR3 in amino acids: CASSVGDRFSYEQYF. The CDR3, as DNA: TGTGCCAGCAGCGTGGGAGACAGGTTCTCCTACGAGCAGTACTTC.

The gene calls are TRBV7-2 and TRBJ2-5; 9 nucleotides line up with TRBD2. This CDR3 contains 14 residues. V lost 5 bases and J lost 1; bases outside the gene matches: 2. CDR1 SGHTA and CDR2 FQGNSA come from the germline V gene. Here the CDR3 reads CASSKAGGQETQYF. The CDR3 DNA reads as TGTGCCAGCAGCAAAGCGGGAGGCCAAGAGACCCAGTACTTC.

The rearrangement links TRBV6-6 to TRBJ2-7, with D tentatively TRBD2 (5 bases). The V gene's germline CDR1 is MNHNY and CDR2 SVGAGI (reference sequence). This CDR3 region has 15 residues. Deletions cut 2 bases from V and 5 bases from J, with 16 bases between. The CDR3 loop reads CASSYPLAPSDEQYF. In DNA, the CDR3 is TGTGCCAGCAGTTACCCCCTAGCTCCAAGCGACGAGCAGTACTTC.

The chain links TRBV13 to TRBJ2-3, with D unclear. The CDR3 runs 14 residues. Germline-derived CDR1 and CDR2 are PRHDT and FYEKMQ (reference sequence). The V end lost 3 bases, the J end lost 0 bases, and 7 bases lay between the germline ends. The CDR3: CASSLGVSTDTQYF. The CDR3 DNA sequence: TGTGCCAGCAGCTTGGGCGTAAGCACAGATACGCAGTATTTT. Supplemented by reference TRBV13 and TRBJ2-3, the full variable domain reads AAGVIQSPRHLIKEKRETATLKCYPIPRHDTVYWYQQGPGQDPQFLISFYEKMQSDKGSIPDRFSAQQFSDYHSELNMSSLELGDSALYFCASSLGVSTDTQYFGPGTRLTVL.

The V and J genes are TRBV5-4 and TRBJ1-1; 7 bases match TRBD1. This CDR3 contains 14 residues. The J segment lost 4 bases and the V segment lost 3 bases, leaving 6 bases of the junction unmatched. CDR1 SGHNT and CDR2 YYREEE come from the germline V gene (reference sequence). The CDR3 here is CASSSEDRVTEAFF. The CDR3 coding sequence is TGTGCCAGCAGCTCAGAAGACAGGGTCACTGAAGCTTTCTTT.

This chain uses TRBV5-4 with TRBJ2-7; TRBD2 agrees at 10 bases. The V and J ends lost 2 bases and 6 bases, in that order; junction bases with no gene match: 8. The CDR3 extends over 15 amino acids. The germline V gene has CDR1 SGHNT and CDR2 YYREEE (reference sequence). This CDR3 reads CASSFPGGLAAEQYF. The DNA of the CDR3 is TGTGCCAGCAGCTTCCCCGGTGGACTAGCGGCCGAGCAGTACTTC. Complete variable domain (other parts from reference TRBV5-4 and TRBJ2-7): ETGVTQSPTHLIKTRGQQVTLRCSSQSGHNTVSWYQQALGQGPQFIFQYYREEENGRGNFPPRFSGLQFPNYSSELNVNALELDDSALYLCASSFPGGLAAEQYFGPGTRLTVT.

The chain employs TRBV5-4 and TRBJ1-4, with TRBD1 identical over 8 bases. The CDR3 extends over 15 amino acids. CDR1 SGHNT and CDR2 YYREEE come from the germline V gene (reference sequence). V gave up 0 bases and J gave up 7 bases; unmatched junction bases: 5. DNA for the CDR3: TGTGCCAGCAGCTTGGTTCAGGGGGCCGGTGAAAAACTGTTTTTT. This gives the protein CASSLVQGAGEKLFF.

Comments on this clone: A read error may account for a junction end that differs from germline. This chain joins TRBV28 and TRBJ1-5, with 7 nucleotides matching TRBD1. Germline V gene sequence: CDR1 MDHEN, CDR2 SYDVKM. CDR3 length: 16 residues. The CDR3 DNA reads TGTGCCAGCAATTTACCCGGGCAGGGGGGCAATCAGCCCCAGCATTTT. It translates to CASNLPGQGGNQPQHF.

The CDR3 loop reads CASSLAGQGGSDTQYF. The CDR3 DNA reads TGTGCCAGCAGCCTGGCGGGACAGGGAGGTTCAGATACGCAGTATTTT. This sequence joins TRBV7-2 and TRBJ2-3; 9 bases map to TRBD1. V trimming: 5 bases; J trimming: 4 bases; junction bases outside the gene matches: 10. This CDR3 has 16 amino acids. The germline gives CDR1 SGHTA, CDR2 FQGNSA.

In this sample, this clone turned up once. The genes are TRBV27 and TRBJ1-4; no clear D gene. The CDR3 is 15 residues long. Per the germline V gene, CDR1 is MNHEY and CDR2 is SMNVEV (reference sequence). The V gene lost 1 base and the J gene lost 0 bases, with 6 bases spanning the gap. The CDR3 DNA follows: TGTGCCAGCAGTTTATTGAGGACAACTAATGAAAAACTGTTTTTT. It translates to CASSLLRTTNEKLFF.

The V gene is TRBV7-2, the J gene TRBJ1-4; 7 bases fit TRBD1. Germline lookup yields CDR1 SGHTA and CDR2 FQGNSA. The CDR3 loop spans 15 amino acids. Unmatched junction bases numbered 4, after V lost 3 bases and J lost 3 bases. CDR3 loop: CASSLAGQSNEKLFF. CDR3 DNA: TGTGCCAGCAGCTTGGCGGGACAGTCTAATGAAAAACTGTTTTTT.